This T cell receptor beta chain stems from a study of T-cell reconstitution after alpha-beta-depleted transplantation in children. Overall study findings and caveats: Recipient T cells and thymic progenitors that survived gave rise to the high TCRbeta diversity observed at day 60 in some patients.

The TCRbeta library incorporated unique molecular identifiers. Using its own MiXCR run on the PCR reads, TCRdb lists one record per CDR3 protein. The sample shows around 500,000 distinct CDR3 sequences, 20% to 25% of them seen only once. The CDR3 loop spans 12 amino acids. Germline values: CDR1 DFQATT, CDR2 SNEGSKA (reference sequence). Trimming pared 2 bases from V and 5 bases from J, leaving 7 bases between. This clonotype has at least ten counts. The antigen remains undetermined. The receptor comes from a boy in the first two years of life who had a stem cell transplant for acute myeloid leukemia, so the T cells may come from the graft donor. The source material was PBMCs, mostly from graft donor cells, sampled 360 days after TCRalphabeta/CD19-depleted stem cell transplant. V and J are TRBV20-1 and TRBJ2-1; no clear D gene. In DNA, the CDR3 is TGCAGTGCTAGACCCCATAACAATGAGCAGTTCTTC. Its protein is CSARPHNNEQFF.